Shown below are 4 T cell receptor beta chains from a single sample sequenced in a study of blood T cell repertoires in COVID-19. Sequencing used immunoSEQ multiplex PCR; TCRdb keeps in-frame clones, though not all of them. The sample has roughly 250,000 clones, 86% seen once. Sequenced: peripheral blood. Source of these receptors: a woman in her twenties or thirties with COVID-19, enrolled during active disease.

The chain links TRBV5-5 to TRBJ2-7; TRBD2 might be the D (6 bases). Germline loops: CDR1 SGHKS, CDR2 YYEKEE (reference sequence). The V end was cut by 9 bases, the J end by 0 bases, with 19 bases between. The CDR3 loop spans 15 amino acids. The CDR3 reads CATNPSGLSSYEQYF. The DNA for the CDR3 is TGTGCCACAAACCCGAGCGGGCTTTCCTCCTACGAGCAGTACTTC.

V usage is TRBV2 and J usage is TRBJ1-5; 7 bases map to TRBD1. The ends lost 4 bases at V and 3 bases at J; junction bases unmatched: 6. This CDR3 comprises 15 residues. Germline V gives CDR1 SNHLY, CDR2 FYNNEI. DNA for the CDR3: TGTGCCAGCAGTGGGACAGGTTATGTCAATCAGCCCCAGCATTTT. Its translation: CASSGTGYVNQPQHF.

The V call is TRBV5-1, the J call TRBJ2-7, with 7 bases lining up with TRBD1. The CDR3 is 16 residues long. From germline, CDR1 is SGHRS and CDR2 YFSETQ. The V segment lost 3 bases and the J segment 2 bases; nucleotides outside the gene matches: 11. The CDR3 region is CASSSTNYRGTYEQYF. The DNA of the CDR3 is TGCGCCAGCAGCTCAACCAACTACAGGGGAACCTACGAGCAGTACTTC.

The CDR3 nucleotides read TGTGCCAGCAGCTTGGGGACAGCCTACAATGAGCAGTTCTTC. It translates to CASSLGTAYNEQFF. This chain links TRBV11-3 with TRBJ2-1, with TRBD1 identical over 7 bases. Germline CDR1 SGHNT, CDR2 YENEEA. CDR3 length equals 14 residues. The J segment lost 2 bases and the V segment lost 3 bases, leaving 1 base of the junction unmatched.